This T cell receptor beta chain was sequenced for a study of shared clonotypes between healthy human individuals. CDR3 size: 16 residues. V was clipped by 1 base and J by 4 bases; unmatched bases: 5. Germline values: CDR1 SGHTA, CDR2 FQGTGA. The method was immunoSEQ multiplex PCR; TCRdb's version includes in-frame clones alone and lacks a portion of them. Of some 2,500,000 clones listed, 80% to 95% are singletons. The sequencing sample was made of naive CD4+ T cells from PBMCs. Subset denoted: CD45RA+ positively selected. This chain connects TRBV7-3 to TRBJ2-2; 8 bases fit TRBD2. The TCR originated in a man aged 18 to 29 in good health. Some clones in this sample may be carry-over from other donors' samples. DNA of the CDR3: TGTGCCAGCAGCTTAAGCGGGAGGACTGGCACCGGGGAGCTGTTTTTT. Its protein is CASSLSGRTGTGELFF.